This T cell receptor beta chain was observed in a study of beta chain features in type 1 diabetes. Study at large: Researchers looked at about 110 million sorted cells across all samples. Study-wide results and limits: Shortening of TCRB CDR3s, moderate but significant, appeared in all four CD4+ subsets of Type 1 diabetes patients. Researchers reported that naive, central memory and Treg TCRB repertoires appeared more similar in patients than in healthy donors. Using cDNA template may skew counts toward highly expressing activated cells.

The study reverse transcribed the entire isolated RNA, so it sequenced expressed TCRB transcripts. Repertoires were generated with immunoSEQ multiplex PCR, while TCRdb's copy carries only in-frame clones and drops some. There are about 230,000 clones in the sample; 16% occur only once, and approximately 0.086% lies in the top ten. This clone turned up a few times. Its target is unknown. The sample taken for sequencing was naive CD4+ T cells from blood. This receptor was obtained from a young man with type 1 diabetes.

This CDR3 reads CASSWPPGSGRNNEQFF. CDR3 coding DNA: TGTGCCAGCAGCTGGCCCCCCGGCAGCGGAAGGAACAATGAGCAGTTCTTC. This sequence joins TRBV11-1 and TRBJ2-1, with D tentatively TRBD2 (5 bases). Germline CDR1 SGHAT, CDR2 FQDESV (reference sequence). The length of the CDR3 is 17 residues. V lost 4 bases and J 5 bases, leaving 21 bases between the germline ends.